A selection of T cell receptor beta chains follows, all from one sample in a study of blood T cell repertoires in COVID-19. Method: immunoSEQ multiplex PCR; TCRdb's copy keeps in-frame clones and lacks some. The sample records hundreds of thousands of clones, approximately 86% being singletons. The sequenced sample consisted of peripheral blood. The receptor source for this set is a woman aged 60-75 years who had recovered from COVID-19. The CDR3 runs from the conserved cysteine through the conserved F or W. Fields, in order: CDR3 DNA, CDR3 protein, V gene, J gene, clone size, D gene. A D gene is named only where the DNA matches it firmly. Size values are once, few and many counts, or a class for expanded clones, and some rows have none.

CDR3 DNA: TGTGCCAGCAGCCCTTTCCAAGAGACCCAGTACTTC; CDR3 protein: CASSPFQETQYF; V gene: TRBV3-1/TRBV3-2; J gene: TRBJ2-5; clone size: -; D gene: -
CDR3 DNA: TGTGCCAGTAGTATCCGGGTGACTCAGCCCCAGCATTTT; CDR3 protein: CASSIRVTQPQHF; V gene: TRBV19; J gene: TRBJ1-5; clone size: -; D gene: -
CDR3 DNA: TGTGCCAGCAGCACAGGGTGGACTGAAGCTTTCTTT; CDR3 protein: CASSTGWTEAFF; V gene: TRBV12-3/TRBV12-4; J gene: TRBJ1-1; clone size: -; D gene: -
CDR3 DNA: TGTGCCAGCACGGTGGGGGGTTATGGAAACACCATATATTTT; CDR3 protein: CASTVGGYGNTIYF; V gene: TRBV6-5; J gene: TRBJ1-3; clone size: -; D gene: -
CDR3 DNA: TGTGCCAGCAGCAGGGGGGGGAGTGTACTGTTTTTT; CDR3 protein: CASSRGGSVLFF; V gene: TRBV11-2; J gene: TRBJ1-4; clone size: -; D gene: -
CDR3 DNA: TGTGCCAGCAGTTTATACAGGGGTATGGTAGGCTACACCTTC; CDR3 protein: CASSLYRGMVGYTF; V gene: TRBV28; J gene: TRBJ1-2; clone size: -; D gene: TRBD1
CDR3 DNA: TGTGCCAGCAGCCGCCAGGGGGTTGCGACTGAAGCTTTCTTT; CDR3 protein: CASSRQGVATEAFF; V gene: TRBV3-1/TRBV3-2; J gene: TRBJ1-1; clone size: once; D gene: TRBD1
CDR3 DNA: TGTGCCAGCTCACCCCCGGGACAGGCCTACAATGAGCAGTTCTTC; CDR3 protein: CASSPPGQAYNEQFF; V gene: TRBV18; J gene: TRBJ2-1; clone size: -; D gene: TRBD1
CDR3 DNA: TGTGCCAGCAGCCCGTTACACGCGCGGGAAGCTTTCTTT; CDR3 protein: CASSPLHAREAFF; V gene: TRBV3-1/TRBV3-2; J gene: TRBJ1-1; clone size: -; D gene: -
CDR3 DNA: TGTGCCAGCAGTGAAGCAGCGAATAGGGCGGGTGAAAAACTGTTTTTT; CDR3 protein: CASSEAANRAGEKLFF; V gene: TRBV2; J gene: TRBJ1-4; clone size: -; D gene: -
CDR3 DNA: TGTGCCAGCAGCCCCCAGGGACTAGCGGGGGGGTACAATGAGCAGTTCTTC; CDR3 protein: CASSPQGLAGGYNEQFF; V gene: TRBV7-2; J gene: TRBJ2-1; clone size: -; D gene: TRBD2
CDR3 DNA: TGTGCCACCAGCAGACCGCCGGGAGCGGCGAAGGGTGATACGCAGTATTTT; CDR3 protein: CATSRPPGAAKGDTQYF; V gene: TRBV15; J gene: TRBJ2-3; clone size: -; D gene: -
CDR3 DNA: TGTGCCAGCAGCTCGGACAGGGCCTTCGGGGAAGCTTTCTTT; CDR3 protein: CASSSDRAFGEAFF; V gene: TRBV11-2; J gene: TRBJ1-1; clone size: -; D gene: TRBD1
CDR3 DNA: TGTGCTAGTGGTTCGGGGGGCAACTATGGCTACACCTTC; CDR3 protein: CASGSGGNYGYTF; V gene: TRBV12-5; J gene: TRBJ1-2; clone size: -; D gene: -
CDR3 DNA: TGTGCCAGCAGCCACTCCTACGAGCAGTACTTC; CDR3 protein: CASSHSYEQYF; V gene: TRBV5-6; J gene: TRBJ2-7; clone size: -; D gene: -